One and the same sample provided the 29 T cell receptor beta chains below, sequenced in a study of cytomegalovirus exposure and HLA in healthy donors. The PCR was carried out with 60 Vbeta primers and 13 Jbeta primers. Generated by immunoSEQ multiplex PCR, the TCRdb table keeps only in-frame clones and is missing some. The table has tens of thousands of clones, around 76% seen once. Sequencing was performed on PBMCs. The receptors were sampled from a man between 18 and 29 years old in good health and CMV-seronegative.

The chain couples TRBV7-8 to TRBJ2-5; TRBD2 agrees at 9 bases. Germline-derived CDR1 and CDR2 are SGHVS and FQNEAQ. The V and J ends lost 0 bases and 5 bases, in that order; junction bases with no gene match: 4. CDR3 length: 15 residues. CDR3 region: CASSLAAGGRETQYF. CDR3 nucleotide sequence: TGTGCCAGCAGCTTAGCGGCGGGGGGGCGGGAGACCCAGTACTTC.

V gene TRBV28 combines with J gene TRBJ1-2; D call uncertain. Trimming shortened V by 8 bases and J by 4 bases, and 20 bases separated the two germline ends. The CDR3 is made up of 15 amino acids. Germline CDR1 is MDHEN and CDR2 is SYDVKM. In DNA form, the CDR3 reads TGTGCCAGCTCACTTGCCCGACCGGAGTCCTATGGCTACACCTTC. This codes for CASSLARPESYGYTF.

This clone has just one count. This CDR3 reads CASSYDRGYETQYF. Written as DNA, the CDR3 is TGTGCCAGCAGTTACGACAGGGGGTATGAGACCCAGTACTTC. The gene calls are TRBV6-5 and TRBJ2-5; 9 nucleotides agree with TRBD1. The CDR3 covers 14 residues. Germline V gene lookup returns CDR1 MNHEY and CDR2 SVGAGI. After removal of 2 bases from V and 5 bases from J, the junction contained 3 bases not matched to a gene.

The chain has TRBV5-1 and TRBJ2-3; 10 bases map to TRBD2. The CDR3 length is 15 residues. J gave up 3 bases and V 4 bases, and 5 bases lay outside the gene matches. Germline assignment: CDR1 SGHRS and CDR2 YFSETQ. CDR3 coding DNA: TGCGCCAGCAGCCAAAGCGGGGGGGGGACAGATACGCAGTATTTT. Encoded protein: CASSQSGGGTDTQYF. Using reference TRBV5-1 and TRBJ2-3 for the parts outside the CDR3, the full variable domain is KAGVTQTPRYLIKTRGQQVTLSCSPISGHRSVSWYQQTPGQGLQFLFEYFSETQRNKGNFPGRFSGRQFSNSRSEMNVSTLELGDSALYLCASSQSGGGTDTQYFGPGTRLTVL.

This clone was observed a few times. The J gene is TRBJ2-5, the V gene TRBV30; 10 nucleotides agree with TRBD2. There are 16 residues in the CDR3. Germline assignment: CDR1 GTSNPN and CDR2 SVGIG (reference sequence). V trimming: 0 bases; J trimming: 1 base; junction bases outside the gene matches: 5. The CDR3 sequence: CAWSVPSGSPQETQYF. CDR3 nucleotides: TGTGCCTGGAGTGTACCTAGCGGGAGCCCCCAAGAGACCCAGTACTTC. Variable domain in full (rest from reference TRBV30 and TRBJ2-5): SQTIHQWPATLVQPVGSPLSLECTVEGTSNPNLYWYRQAAGRGLQLLFYSVGIGQISSEVPQNLSASRPQDRQFILSSKKLLLSDSGFYLCAWSVPSGSPQETQYFGPGTRLLVL.

The CDR3 nucleotides read TGTGCCAGCAGTTTCGGGGGTACGCTCTCTGGGGCCAACGTCCTGACTTTC. This sequence encodes CASSFGGTLSGANVLTF. This sequence joins TRBV28 and TRBJ2-6; D perhaps matches TRBD2 (6 bases). The CDR3 is made up of 17 amino acids. The germline V gene encodes CDR1 MDHEN and CDR2 SYDVKM. V was pared by 3 bases and J by 0 bases, with 12 bases between.

The gene calls are TRBV6-6 and TRBJ2-5, with 8 bases lining up with TRBD2. With 6 bases clipped from V and 5 bases from J, the junction kept 8 bases outside the gene matches. The CDR3 loop spans 14 amino acids. Germline V gene lookup returns CDR1 MNHNY and CDR2 SVGAGI (reference sequence). The CDR3 DNA reads TGTGCCAGCAGGCCTGGGACTAGATCGGAGACCCAGTACTTC. Translating it yields CASRPGTRSETQYF.

This clone appeared once. This chain joins TRBV5-5 and TRBJ2-5; 8 bases fit TRBD2. This CDR3 comprises 14 residues. With 4 bases clipped from V and 2 bases from J, the junction kept 4 bases outside the gene matches. Looked up from germline, CDR1 is SGHKS and CDR2 is YYEKEE (reference sequence). This chain's CDR3 is CASSPGGGQETQYF. CDR3 DNA: TGTGCCAGCAGCCCTGGCGGGGGGCAAGAGACCCAGTACTTC.

The chain combines TRBV4-1 with TRBJ2-5; D not certain. The V gene lost 0 bases and the J gene lost 3 bases, with 5 bases spanning the gap. Germline values: CDR1 MGHRA, CDR2 YSYEKL. This CDR3 region has 13 residues. The CDR3 sequence is CASSQDEEETQYF. The CDR3 coding sequence is TGCGCCAGCAGCCAAGATGAGGAAGAGACCCAGTACTTC.

The gene calls are TRBV11-3 and TRBJ2-1; TRBD2 might be the D (6 bases). The length of the CDR3 is 15 residues. Trimming shortened V by 4 bases and J by 9 bases, and 19 bases separated the two germline ends. From germline, CDR1 is SGHNT and CDR2 YENEEA. This CDR3 reads CASSSGTGQGSEQFF. The CDR3 DNA reads as TGTGCCAGCAGCTCTGGGACTGGGCAGGGTAGTGAGCAGTTCTTC.

V is TRBV5-6 and J is TRBJ1-5; D not resolved. The CDR3 is made up of 15 amino acids. Trimming took off 0 bases at V and 2 bases at J, with 9 bases between the two ends. Germline CDR1 reads SGHDT; CDR2 reads YYEEEE. This CDR3 reads CASSLAGMGNQPQHF. The CDR3 nucleotides read TGTGCCAGCAGCTTGGCGGGAATGGGCAATCAGCCCCAGCATTTT.

The J gene is TRBJ2-1, the V gene TRBV5-1; TRBD1 might be the D (6 bases). The CDR3 length is 14 residues. Looked up from germline, CDR1 is SGHRS and CDR2 is YFSETQ. V was pared by 5 bases and J by 6 bases, with 15 bases between. In DNA form, the CDR3 reads TGCGCCAGCAGGGGGGACACTAGTCGCAATGAGCAGTTCTTC. This sequence encodes CASRGDTSRNEQFF.

The J gene is TRBJ2-1, the V gene TRBV28; D perhaps matches TRBD2 (6 bases). With 7 bases removed from V and 0 bases from J, the gap between germline ends came to 19 bases. The CDR3 runs 17 residues. Germline CDR1 is MDHEN and CDR2 is SYDVKM. CDR3 nucleotide sequence: TGTGCCAGCACGAGTAGCGGATCCCCAAGCTCCTACAATGAGCAGTTCTTC. This codes for CASTSSGSPSSYNEQFF.

The genes are TRBV6-1 and TRBJ1-2, with a weak D call TRBD1 (5 bases). Germline CDR1 is MNHNS and CDR2 is SASEGT. The CDR3 covers 17 residues. Between the trimmed V and J ends, which lost 0 bases and 3 bases, there was a span of 17 bases. Written as DNA, the CDR3 is TGTGCCAGCAGTGAAGCGACAACCTTTCGACAGTACTATGGCTACACCTTC. This translates into CASSEATTFRQYYGYTF.

The chain uses TRBV12-5 and TRBJ1-6, with a weak D call TRBD1 (6 bases). Germline loops: CDR1 LGHNT, CDR2 FRNRAP. This CDR3 is 15 amino acids long. Trimming removed 0 bases from V and 7 bases from J, with 10 bases in between. The CDR3 DNA sequence: TGTGCTAGTGGTTTGGTACAGGGTAACAATTCACCCCTCCACTTT. As protein: CASGLVQGNNSPLHF.

Notes on this clone: This specimen includes other DNA sequences encoding the same CDR3. This rearrangement joins TRBV9 to TRBJ1-1; unclear D gene. The CDR3 has 14 amino acids. V was trimmed by 0 bases and J by 2 bases, leaving 8 bases between them. CDR1 and CDR2 (germline): SGDLS, YYNGEE. The CDR3 loop reads CASSVVAVNTEAFF. CDR3 in DNA: TGTGCCAGCAGCGTAGTGGCAGTAAACACTGAAGCTTTCTTT.

This chain joins TRBV28 and TRBJ1-2, with 7 bases lining up with TRBD1. Germline assignment: CDR1 MDHEN and CDR2 SYDVKM. The CDR3 length is 15 residues. With V trimmed by 5 bases and J by 5 bases, 11 bases remained unmatched. CDR3 sequence: CASSRPQGVPYGYTF. The DNA for the CDR3 is TGTGCCAGCAGTAGACCGCAGGGGGTTCCTTATGGCTACACCTTC.

The rearrangement links TRBV30 to TRBJ2-7, with a weak D call TRBD1 (5 bases). Trimming removed 7 bases from V and 3 bases from J, with 19 bases in between. CDR1 is GTSNPN, CDR2 SVGIG, per germline (reference sequence). This CDR3 is 14 amino acids long. The CDR3 DNA reads TGTGCCTATGAAAGGGGCCAATCCGGCTACGAGCAGTACTTC. This codes for CAYERGQSGYEQYF.

The chain links TRBV28 to TRBJ1-2; 7 bases match TRBD1. The junction had 0 bases not matched to a gene; V was cut back by 5 bases and J by 6 bases. Germline CDR1 reads MDHEN; CDR2 reads SYDVKM. This CDR3 comprises 11 residues. CDR3 sequence: CASSQGDGYTF. CDR3 DNA sequence: TGTGCCAGCAGTCAGGGGGATGGCTACACCTTC.

The V and J genes are TRBV5-1 and TRBJ2-1; D not resolved. Germline V gene sequence: CDR1 SGHRS, CDR2 YFSETQ. This CDR3 spans 14 amino acids. V lost 0 bases, J lost 1 base, and 5 bases lay in between. This chain's CDR3 is CASSLASSYNEQFF. The DNA for the CDR3 is TGCGCCAGCAGCTTGGCGTCTTCCTACAATGAGCAGTTCTTC.

The gene calls are TRBV6-1 and TRBJ1-1; D remains unclear. V gave up 5 bases and J gave up 2 bases, with 12 bases separating them. The germline V gene has CDR1 MNHNS and CDR2 SASEGT. The CDR3 loop spans 14 amino acids. For the CDR3, the DNA is TGTGCCAGCAGTCTACAGAGAATAAACACTGAAGCTTTCTTT. Translation: CASSLQRINTEAFF.

V and J are TRBV7-3 and TRBJ1-6; D is possibly TRBD1 (5 bases). The germline V gene has CDR1 SGHTA and CDR2 FQGTGA. Trimming removed 0 bases from V and 10 bases from J, with 16 bases in between. The CDR3 extends over 16 amino acids. The CDR3 region has the DNA TGTGCCAGCAGCTTAACGGGTCAGGGCGACGTATCACCCCTCCACTTT. It yields the protein CASSLTGQGDVSPLHF.

This sequence joins TRBV10-1 and TRBJ2-2; TRBD2 agrees at 7 bases. The V gene's germline CDR1 is WNHNN and CDR2 SYGVQD (reference sequence). The junction had 9 bases not matched to a gene; V was cut back by 2 bases and J by 6 bases. CDR3 length equals 16 residues. This chain's CDR3 is CASSETGGVLAGELFF. The CDR3 region has the DNA TGCGCCAGCAGTGAGACGGGAGGTGTATTGGCCGGGGAGCTGTTTTTT.

V gene TRBV6-4 combines with J gene TRBJ2-3; weak D call: TRBD2 (5 bases). Trimming shortened V by 0 bases and J by 2 bases, and 9 bases separated the two germline ends. The CDR3 is 15 residues long. In germline, CDR1 is MRHNA, CDR2 SNTAGT. CDR3 bases: TGTGCCAGCAGTGACTCCAGCGGAGCCACAGATACGCAGTATTTT. It encodes CASSDSSGATDTQYF.

This clone was detected a few times. An end of the junction differs from the germline gene, which may be a read error. The V and J genes are TRBV7-8 and TRBJ2-1; D is ambiguous. The CDR3 is made up of 15 amino acids. Germline CDR1 reads SGHVS; CDR2 reads FQNEAQ. The CDR3 sequence: CASGLLHTSYNEQFF. As DNA, the CDR3 is TGTGCCAGCGGCTTATTACATACCTCCTACAATGAGCAGTTCTTC. The entire variable domain, with the rest obtained from reference TRBV7-8 and TRBJ2-1, is as follows: GAGVSQSPRYKVAKRGQDVALRCDPISGHVSLFWYQQALGQGPEFLTYFQNEAQLDKSGLPSDRFFAERPEGSVSTLKIQRTQQEDSAVYLCASGLLHTSYNEQFFGPGTRLTVL.

This clone showed up just once. The chain couples TRBV5-1 to TRBJ2-1; TRBD1 matches 7 bases. Germline V CDR1 and CDR2: SGHRS, YFSETQ. The CDR3 is made up of 15 amino acids. With V trimmed by 0 bases and J by 10 bases, 10 bases remained unmatched. Here the CDR3 DNA reads TGCGCCAGCAGCTTGGGGCAGGGGGTGTTCGGGGAGCAGTTCTTC. As protein: CASSLGQGVFGEQFF.

V gene TRBV7-9 combines with J gene TRBJ1-5; TRBD1 is a possible D gene (6 bases). The CDR3 runs 12 residues. Trimming removed 4 bases at V and 9 bases at J, with 10 bases between. The germline V gene encodes CDR1 SEHNR and CDR2 FQNEAQ (reference sequence). Here the CDR3 DNA reads TGTGCCAGCAGCTCCCCGGACAGGCCCCAGCATTTT. The encoded protein is CASSSPDRPQHF. Variable domain in full (rest from reference TRBV7-9 and TRBJ1-5): DTGVSQNPRHKITKRGQNVTFRCDPISEHNRLYWYRQTLGQGPEFLTYFQNEAQLEKSRLLSDRFSAERPKGSFSTLEIQRTEQGDSAMYLCASSSPDRPQHFGDGTRLSIL.

The V and J genes are TRBV28 and TRBJ1-6; D gene ambiguous. The ends were cut back, 6 bases at V and 0 bases at J, with 15 bases in the middle. The CDR3 is 17 amino acids. Germline values: CDR1 MDHEN, CDR2 SYDVKM. CDR3 sequence reads: CASSITGGSSYNSPLHF. Written as DNA, the CDR3 is TGTGCCAGCAGCATAACTGGAGGAAGCTCCTATAATTCACCCCTCCACTTT.

This chain uses TRBV5-6 with TRBJ2-5; TRBD2 agrees at 11 bases. This CDR3 has 15 residues. V gave up 5 bases and J gave up 3 bases; unmatched junction bases: 6. Per the germline V gene, CDR1 is SGHDT and CDR2 is YYEEEE. This CDR3 reads CASRRLAGSEETQYF. For the CDR3, the DNA is TGTGCCAGCAGAAGACTAGCGGGGAGTGAAGAGACCCAGTACTTC.